This T cell receptor beta chain was recovered during a study of Graves' ophthalmopathy and Graves' hyperthyroidism (dated by TCRdb to the late 2010s). Background on the whole study: Peripheral blood samples were taken at the time of initial diagnosis, before any treatment was given. To tell Graves' ophthalmopathy apart from Graves' hyperthyroidism, and to predict which patients would progress to ophthalmopathy, the study relied on TCR beta repertoire signatures. In total, some 130 blood samples were TCR-sequenced: 40 to 45 ophthalmopathy, roughly 80 hyperthyroidism and some 17 hyperthyroidism-to-ophthalmopathy patients. To explore V-J signatures that separate ophthalmopathy from hyperthyroidism, a discovery set of 95 to 100 patients was enrolled, consisting of under 50 with ophthalmopathy and 55 to 65 with stable hyperthyroidism. An independent validation cohort comprised roughly 20 hyperthyroidism patients and about 16 patients who later progressed from hyperthyroidism to ophthalmopathy. In six hyperthyroidism patients, T-cell repertoires of thyroid tissue and blood were compared. After sampling, hyperthyroidism patients received methimazole starting at 30 mg daily, and ophthalmopathy patients received high-dose intravenous methylprednisolone. The 100 discovery patients were randomly split 7:3 into training and test sets. Results and caveats for the whole study, not just this receptor: Most expanded thyroid clonotypes with a frequency above 0.001 also appeared in blood, which suggests that blood repertoires may reflect the immune response in the thyroid. In validation, the model predicted ophthalmopathy progression with about 64% sensitivity and around 72% specificity; 12 predicted patients were CT-confirmed with GO in a median of approximately six months. No statistical method was used to predetermine the sample size, and group allocation was not hidden from the investigators. The 13-signature model separated ophthalmopathy from stable hyperthyroidism with about 86% sensitivity and 81.08% specificity in cross-validation, and 80%/75% in the test set.

V is reduced by 5 bases and J by 2 bases, leaving a spacing of 13 bases between them. For CDR1 and CDR2, the germline V gene (reference sequence) lists LNHDA and SQIVND. Inclusive of the bounding cysteine and phenylalanine, the CDR3 is 14 residues long. The sequence is cut down to CDR3 DNA, 42 bases in frame from base 1. For repertoire sequencing, the TCR beta CDR3 regions were amplified from RNA transcripts. A first-round RT-PCR used HTBI primers with the Qiagen OneStep RT-PCR kit, followed by a second-round multiplex PCR, size selection and purification. Libraries were sequenced paired-end with 100 bp reads on an Illumina HiSeq2000. The paper's processing steps were these. SOAPnuke was used to process the reads, removing any read that contained adapters or uncalled bases, had a mean Phred below 15, or lacked an exact match to the constant primer or identifier. COPE v1.2.5 was used to merge high-quality paired reads. Unique nucleotide sequences were defined as clonotypes and aligned to IMGT TRB V, D and J references using MiTCR v1.1. The analysis was limited to V-J combinations with a frequency above 0.0001, which together covered roughly 99% of the repertoires. A TCR clonal expansion and chaos score per V-J combination was defined as the ratio of F50 clonal expansion to chaos observed in the TCRdist matrix. Welch's t-statistics and random forest were used to reduce features to about 13 V-J combinations, which were fed into a naive Bayes classifier. Thyroid-blood repertoire similarity was quantified with the Morisita-Horn index. The public reads were reanalyzed by TCRdb: fastp trimming at Q25, MiXCR alignment, in-frame beta chains only. CDR3 protein sequences are deduplicated, and each keeps its most common genes and DNA. The V and J calls were not made by the authors but by TCRdb's processing. The sample records some 200,000 distinct CDR3 sequences, under 30% of which are singletons. Around 9.8% of the sample is held by the ten biggest clonotypes.

This clonotype has at least ten counts. Its cognate antigen has yet to be identified. It has no much larger one-base neighbor in the sample; base qualities were not kept. Ophthalmopathy patients had moderately to severely active disease, Clinical Activity Score of at least 3, NOSPECS grade of at least 4, and disease duration under 3 months. Anyone with other autoimmune diseases, uncontrolled infections, pregnancy or lactation was excluded from the study. Diagnosis relied on clinical symptoms, serum thyroxine, TRAb, thyroid ultrasound and orbital computed tomography. PBMCs were isolated from about 10 ml of fresh peripheral blood by Ficoll-Paque density gradient centrifugation. Total RNA was extracted using Trizol reagent, and RNA quality was checked on an Agilent 2100 Bioanalyzer.

This receptor was obtained from a man between 50 and 59 years old with Graves' ophthalmopathy. Donor details come from another sample of the same person, matched by shared clones. The chain links TRBV19 with TRBJ2-7, and possibly TRBD1, on 6 matching bases. Sample: peripheral blood. The DNA reads as follows: TGTGCCAGTAGTTCAGCCGGGACAACCTACGAGCAGTACTTC. The resulting protein is CASSSAGTTYEQYF.